This TCR beta chain is from a study of T cell responses to AZD1222 COVID-19 vaccine. Overall study results and limits: Compared with day 0, the breadth and depth of the Spike-specific TCR repertoire rose significantly after two doses of AZD1222. Clonal diversity was possibly underestimated, and the donors were mostly white British, with more females. Reportedly, nearly half the spike-specific TCRs target unmutated variant regions.

As regards this clone: Its antigen is not identified.

The method was immunoSEQ multiplex PCR; TCRdb's version includes in-frame clones alone and lacks a portion of them. The repertoire holds about 170,000 clones, around 90% seen once, with roughly 1.1% in the top ten. Germline loops: CDR1 LNHDA, CDR2 SQIVND (reference sequence). V lost 6 bases and J lost 1, with 13 bases in between. The CDR3 totals 15 residues. Samples with a second dose at about 4 or about 12 weeks were pooled together. The origin of this receptor is an adult who received the AZD1222 COVID-19 vaccine. Sample: peripheral blood, taken 28 days after the second AZD1222 dose. V and J are TRBV19 and TRBJ1-5; D might be TRBD1 (6 bases). The CDR3 reads CASRWGAQSNQPQHF. The CDR3, as DNA: TGTGCCAGTAGATGGGGGGCGCAGAGCAATCAGCCCCAGCATTTT.